The entry below gives a single TCR beta chain sequence along with its context. The antigen is undetermined. One end of the junction varies from germline; a read error may be responsible. The study tagged each TCR cDNA molecule with a unique molecular identifier. TCRdb re-called the 5' RACE reads with MiXCR, one entry per CDR3 protein. The sample yields approximately 24,000 distinct CDR3 sequences, 4.5% to 5.5% seen once. This entry belongs to a study of spatial heterogeneity in lung cancer. Study-wide points: There were more appearances of ubiquitous expanded tumor TCRs in blood at resection than at follow-up.

Germline V gene sequence: CDR1 SGHTA, CDR2 FQGNSA. There are 14 residues in the CDR3. The time point was: sample taken at primary tumor resection. Unsorted tumor, nontumor lung tissue or cryopreserved PBMC supplied the whole RNA. Donation came from 70 or so patients with untreated early-stage non-small cell lung cancer. The sample was PBMCs, taken at surgery. This chain connects TRBV7-2 to TRBJ2-3; D not resolved. This TCR came from a male donor with early-stage non-small cell lung cancer. This chain's CDR3 is CASSGRPRADTLYF. CDR3 in DNA: TGTGCCAGCTCCGGACGGCCTCGGGCAGATACGCTGTATTTT.